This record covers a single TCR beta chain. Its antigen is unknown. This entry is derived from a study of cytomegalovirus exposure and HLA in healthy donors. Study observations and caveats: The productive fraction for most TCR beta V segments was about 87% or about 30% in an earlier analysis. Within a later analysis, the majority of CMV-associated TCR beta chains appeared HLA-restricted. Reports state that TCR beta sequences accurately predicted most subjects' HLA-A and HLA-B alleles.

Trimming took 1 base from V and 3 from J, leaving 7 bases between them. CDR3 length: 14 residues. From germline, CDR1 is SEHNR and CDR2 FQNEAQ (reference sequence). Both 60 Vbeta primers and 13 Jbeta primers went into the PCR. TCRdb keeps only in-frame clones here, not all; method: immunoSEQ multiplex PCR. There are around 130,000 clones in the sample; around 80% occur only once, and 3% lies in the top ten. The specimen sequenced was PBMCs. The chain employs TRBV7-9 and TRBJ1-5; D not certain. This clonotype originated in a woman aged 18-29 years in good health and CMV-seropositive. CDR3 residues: CASSLGQNNQPQHF. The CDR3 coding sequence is TGTGCCAGCAGCTTAGGACAAAACAATCAGCCCCAGCATTTT.